The T cell receptor (beta chain) described here comes from a study of blood T cell repertoires in COVID-19. Residents of about 25 US areas, aged about 18 to 89 years, made up the participants. Cohort 3 donors were reported recovered after two negative PCRs, clearance, or symptom resolution. Profiling relied on immunoSEQ multiplex PCR, and the TCRdb table lists in-frame clones only, not all of them. The data show 300,000 to 450,000 clones, roughly 84% seen once. The germline V gene has CDR1 LNHDA and CDR2 SQIVND (reference sequence). The V gene end was trimmed by 4 bases and the J gene end by 7 bases; junction bases not matched to a gene: 9. The CDR3 runs to 15 residues.

This receptor was taken from a young woman who had recovered from COVID-19. The gene calls are TRBV19 and TRBJ2-3; 9 nucleotides match TRBD1. Sequences were obtained from PBMCs or T cells enriched from blood (not recorded which). The CDR3 sequence is CASSTGQGFGNTQYF. CDR3 nucleotides: TGTGCCAGTAGTACGGGACAGGGTTTTGGGAATACGCAGTATTTT.